This TCR beta chain was documented in a study of T cells in localized non-small cell lung cancer. Points from the study as a whole: Because only a single region of the tumor was sequenced, heterogeneity remains possible.

In this sample, this clone turned up once. The antigen remains undetermined. The method was immunoSEQ multiplex PCR; TCRdb's version includes in-frame clones alone and lacks a portion of them. The data contain 31,000 or so clones, 70% to 90% of them singletons. V was clipped by 5 bases and J by 2 bases; unmatched bases: 3. CDR1 is LNHDA and CDR2 is SQIVND in the germline V gene (reference sequence). The CDR3 runs to 15 residues. The origin of this receptor is a woman aged 40-75 years with stage I lung adenocarcinoma. The material was peripheral blood, obtained before any cancer treatment. This chain connects TRBV19 to TRBJ2-7; 13 nucleotides align to TRBD2. The CDR3, as DNA: TGTGCCAGTAGTTATGGGACTAGCGGGACCTACGAGCAGTACTTC. As protein: CASSYGTSGTYEQYF.